A selection of T cell receptor beta chains follows, all from one sample in a study of graft-versus-host responses after intestinal transplantation. For these receptors, no antigen is known. The repertoire was sequenced with immunoSEQ multiplex PCR; TCRdb's copy has only in-frame clones and lacks some. This sample has roughly 77,000 clones, with roughly nine tenths found just once. The sequenced sample was unstimulated CD8+ T cells sorted from spleen or lymph node cells, obtained before intestinal transplant. These receptors were collected from a human donor who received an intestinal transplant. Each CDR3 is given with its conserved first and last residue. The order of the fields is V gene, D gene, J gene, CDR3 protein. D genes are given only for firm matches.

V: TRBV7-8
D: TRBD2
J: TRBJ2-3
CDR3: CASSWTSGGRRDTQYF

V: TRBV28
D: TRBD1
J: TRBJ1-2
CDR3: CASSLRTGVFGYTF

V: TRBV11-2
D: .
J: TRBJ2-7
CDR3: CASSSGYEQYF

V: TRBV7-2
D: .
J: TRBJ2-3
CDR3: CASSLVEAADTQYF

V: TRBV7-6
D: .
J: TRBJ2-1
CDR3: CASSTIGTGVTKEQFF

V: TRBV5-1
D: TRBD1
J: TRBJ2-7
CDR3: CASSSKFGPGGAKFYEQYF

V: TRBV9
D: TRBD2
J: TRBJ2-3
CDR3: CASSAGTSGAHTDTQYF

V: TRBV18
D: .
J: TRBJ1-2
CDR3: CASSLTQGRGYGYTF

V: TRBV12-5
D: .
J: TRBJ1-1
CDR3: CASGLARSGSEAFF

V: TRBV27
D: .
J: TRBJ2-2
CDR3: CASSYIGPGGSGELFF